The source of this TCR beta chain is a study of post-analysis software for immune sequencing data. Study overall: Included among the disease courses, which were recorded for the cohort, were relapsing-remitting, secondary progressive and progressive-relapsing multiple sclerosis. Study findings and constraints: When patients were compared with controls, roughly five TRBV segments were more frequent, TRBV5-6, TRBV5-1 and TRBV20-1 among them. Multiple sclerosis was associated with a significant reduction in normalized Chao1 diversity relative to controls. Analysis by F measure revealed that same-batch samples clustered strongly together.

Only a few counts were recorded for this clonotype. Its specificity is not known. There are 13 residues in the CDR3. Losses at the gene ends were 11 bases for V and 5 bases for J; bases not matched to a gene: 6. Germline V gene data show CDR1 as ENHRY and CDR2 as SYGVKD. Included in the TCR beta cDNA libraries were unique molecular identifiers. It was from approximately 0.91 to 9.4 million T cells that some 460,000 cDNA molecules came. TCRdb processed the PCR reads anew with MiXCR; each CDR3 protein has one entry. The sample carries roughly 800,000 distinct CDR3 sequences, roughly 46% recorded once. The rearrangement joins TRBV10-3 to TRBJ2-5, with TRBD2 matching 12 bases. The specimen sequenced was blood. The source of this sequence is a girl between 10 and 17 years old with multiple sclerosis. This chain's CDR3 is CACRLAGEETQYF. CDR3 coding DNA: TGTGCCTGCCGACTAGCGGGAGAGGAGACCCAGTACTTC.